This entry lists 5 T cell receptor beta chains sequenced from one sample in a study of T cells after yellow fever vaccination. Each CDR3 protein is one row after TCRdb ran MiXCR on the 5' RACE reads. The table has 95,000 to 100,000 distinct CDR3 sequences, under 7% seen once. The specimen comprised CD8+ T cells sorted from PBMCs, sampled 10 days after the yellow fever booster vaccination. These receptors originate from a man aged 18 to 30 who received the YFV17D yellow fever vaccine.

This clonotype was counted a few times. The genes are TRBV6-5 and TRBJ1-1; possibly TRBD1 for D (6 bases). CDR3 length equals 14 residues. V was cut by 5 bases and J by 4 bases, with 14 bases left in between. The germline CDR1 and CDR2 sequences are MNHEY and SVGAGI. The CDR3 region is CASSPAVGATEAFF. The DNA for the CDR3 is TGTGCCAGCAGTCCGGCTGTGGGGGCCACTGAAGCTTTCTTT.

The sample holds a few counts of this clonotype. This chain uses TRBV11-2 with TRBJ1-1, with no clear D. Germline assignment: CDR1 SGHAT and CDR2 FQNNGV. The CDR3 sequence is 15 residues long. Trimming removed 1 base at V and 4 bases at J, with 13 bases between. The CDR3 sequence: CASSLAGVIGTEAFF. The DNA of the CDR3 is TGTGCCAGCAGCTTAGCCGGGGTAATAGGCACTGAAGCTTTCTTT.

This clonotype was seen a handful of times. This chain connects TRBV12-3 or TRBV12-4 to TRBJ2-3; no clear D. This CDR3 is built from 14 residues. The V end lost 6 bases, the J end lost 4 bases, and 14 bases lay between the germline ends. CDR3 sequence reads: CASSKSSWADTQYF. DNA of the CDR3: TGTGCCAGCAGCAAATCGAGCTGGGCAGATACGCAGTATTTT.

Only a few counts were recorded for this clonotype. This chain uses TRBV4-1 with TRBJ2-7; 10 bases line up with TRBD2. J lost 5 bases, V lost 3 bases, and 4 bases had no gene match. Germline CDR1 reads MGHRA; CDR2 reads YSYEKL. The CDR3 is 14 residues long. CDR3 residues: CASSQPGLADEQYV. The CDR3 DNA reads TGCGCCAGCAGCCAGCCCGGACTAGCGGACGAGCAGTACGTC.

The genes are TRBV27 and TRBJ2-2; 9 nucleotides match TRBD2. This CDR3 has 20 residues. V was clipped by 1 base and J by 0 bases; unmatched bases: 12. Germline V lookup: CDR1 MNHEY, CDR2 SMNVEV (reference sequence). The CDR3 DNA sequence: TGTGCCAGCAGTTTATTGGTCCCGATACTAGCGGGTCCGAACACCGGGGAGCTGTTTTTT. Protein: CASSLLVPILAGPNTGELFF.